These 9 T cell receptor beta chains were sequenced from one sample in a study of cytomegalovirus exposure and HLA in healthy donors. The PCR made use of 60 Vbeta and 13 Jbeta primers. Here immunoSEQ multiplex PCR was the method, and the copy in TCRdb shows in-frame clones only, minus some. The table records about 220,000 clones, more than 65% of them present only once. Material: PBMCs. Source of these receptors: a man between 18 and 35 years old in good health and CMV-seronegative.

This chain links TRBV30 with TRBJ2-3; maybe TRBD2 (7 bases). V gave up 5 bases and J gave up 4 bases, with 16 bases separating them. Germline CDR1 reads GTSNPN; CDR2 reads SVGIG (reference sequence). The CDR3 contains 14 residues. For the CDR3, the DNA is TGTGCCTGGGATCCGAGGGGGGGCCCAGATACGCAGTATTTT. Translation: CAWDPRGGPDTQYF.

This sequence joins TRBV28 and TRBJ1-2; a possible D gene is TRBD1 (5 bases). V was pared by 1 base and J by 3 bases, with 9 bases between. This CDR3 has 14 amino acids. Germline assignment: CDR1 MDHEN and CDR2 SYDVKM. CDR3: CASSLFTGHYGYTF. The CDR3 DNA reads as TGTGCCAGCAGTTTATTCACAGGCCACTATGGCTACACCTTC.

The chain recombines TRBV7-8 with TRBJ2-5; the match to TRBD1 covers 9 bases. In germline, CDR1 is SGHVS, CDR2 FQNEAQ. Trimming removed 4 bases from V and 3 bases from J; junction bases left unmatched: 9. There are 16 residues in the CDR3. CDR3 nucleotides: TGTGCCAGCAGCTCAACCCGGGACAGGGACAAAGAGACCCAGTACTTC. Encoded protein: CASSSTRDRDKETQYF.

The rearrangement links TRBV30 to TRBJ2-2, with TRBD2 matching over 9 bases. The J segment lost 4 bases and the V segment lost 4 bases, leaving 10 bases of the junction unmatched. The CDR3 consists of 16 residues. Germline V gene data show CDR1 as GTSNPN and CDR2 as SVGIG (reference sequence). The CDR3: CAWIGREGVGTGELFF. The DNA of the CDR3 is TGTGCCTGGATTGGGCGGGAGGGCGTCGGCACCGGGGAGCTGTTTTTT.

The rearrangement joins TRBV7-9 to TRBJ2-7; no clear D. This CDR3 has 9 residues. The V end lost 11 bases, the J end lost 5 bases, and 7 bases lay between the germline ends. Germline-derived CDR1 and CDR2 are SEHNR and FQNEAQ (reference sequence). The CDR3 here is CAAGDEQYF. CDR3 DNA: TGTGCCGCCGGTGACGAGCAGTACTTC.

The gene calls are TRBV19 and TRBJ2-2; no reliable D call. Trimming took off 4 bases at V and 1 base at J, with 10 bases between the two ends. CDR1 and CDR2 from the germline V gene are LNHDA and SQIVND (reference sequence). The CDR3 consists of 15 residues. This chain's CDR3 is CASSTEQMNTGELFF. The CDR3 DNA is TGTGCCAGTAGTACCGAACAGATGAACACCGGGGAGCTGTTTTTT.

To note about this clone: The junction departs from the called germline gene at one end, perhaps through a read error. CDR3 in amino acids: CASREEATDRGYTF. For the CDR3, the DNA is TGTGCCAGCAGAGAAGAGGCGACAGACCGCGGCTACACCTTC. The chain recombines TRBV2 with TRBJ1-2; possibly TRBD1 for D (5 bases). There are 14 residues in the CDR3. Per the germline V gene, CDR1 is SNHLY and CDR2 is FYNNEI.

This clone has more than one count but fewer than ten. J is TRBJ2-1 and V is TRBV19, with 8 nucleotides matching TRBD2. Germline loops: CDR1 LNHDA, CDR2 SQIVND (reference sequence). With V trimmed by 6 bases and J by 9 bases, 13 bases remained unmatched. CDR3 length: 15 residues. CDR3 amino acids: CASRPSGSASGEQFF. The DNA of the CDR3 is TGTGCCAGTAGACCGAGCGGGAGCGCTTCAGGTGAGCAGTTCTTC.

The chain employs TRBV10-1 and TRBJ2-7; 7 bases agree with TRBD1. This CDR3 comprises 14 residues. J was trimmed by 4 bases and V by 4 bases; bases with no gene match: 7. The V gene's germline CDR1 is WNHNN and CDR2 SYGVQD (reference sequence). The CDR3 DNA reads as TGCGCCAGCAGTGGGACAGGTTGGAGGTACGAGCAGTACTTC. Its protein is CASSGTGWRYEQYF.